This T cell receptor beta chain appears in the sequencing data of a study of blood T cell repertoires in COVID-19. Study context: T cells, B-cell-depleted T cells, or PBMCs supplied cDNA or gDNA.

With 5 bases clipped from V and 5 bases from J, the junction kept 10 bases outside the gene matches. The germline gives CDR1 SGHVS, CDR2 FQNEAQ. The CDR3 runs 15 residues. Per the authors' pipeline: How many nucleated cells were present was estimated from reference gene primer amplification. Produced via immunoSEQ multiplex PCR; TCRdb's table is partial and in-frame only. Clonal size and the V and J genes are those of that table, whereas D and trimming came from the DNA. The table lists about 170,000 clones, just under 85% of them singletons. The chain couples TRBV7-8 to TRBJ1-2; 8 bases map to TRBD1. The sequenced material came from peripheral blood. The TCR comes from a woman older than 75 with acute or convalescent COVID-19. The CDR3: CASSLGTGADYGYTF. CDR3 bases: TGTGCCAGCAGCCTAGGGACAGGCGCCGATTATGGCTACACCTTC.